This T cell receptor beta chain emerged from a study of identical twins. Between the trimmed V and J ends, which lost 1 base and 4 bases, there was a span of 11 bases. The germline V gene has CDR1 SGHTA and CDR2 FQGNSA. The CDR3 is 15 amino acids. Ten or more counts support this clonotype. Via MiXCR, TCRdb re-called the 5' RACE reads, giving one row per CDR3 protein. The table has around 510,000 distinct CDR3 sequences, roughly an eighth seen once; the top ten hold approximately 0.98%. The donor group consisted entirely of healthy Caucasians. This same sample was also taken into another study, of yellow fever vaccine responses in identical twins.

The source is a woman between 18 and 29 years old in good health. V usage is TRBV7-2 and J usage is TRBJ2-1; the D gene is possibly TRBD2 (6 bases). The sample taken for sequencing was CD4+ T cells sorted from blood. DNA for the CDR3: TGTGCCAGCAGCTTAGTCGGGGGACCATACAATGAGCAGTTCTTC. This gives the protein CASSLVGGPYNEQFF. Full variable domain (remainder filled in from reference TRBV7-2 and TRBJ2-1): GAGVSQSPSNKVTEKGKDVELRCDPISGHTALYWYRQSLGQGLEFLIYFQGNSAPDKSGLPSDRFSAERTGGSVSTLTIQRTQQEDSAVYLCASSLVGGPYNEQFFGPGTRLTVL.